This T cell receptor (beta chain) comes out of a study of beta chain features in type 1 diabetes. Regarding the study as a whole: All four CD4+ subsets from Type 1 diabetes patients carried moderately but significantly shorter TCRB CDR3s. There were fewer insertions and more deletions at the VDJ junctions of type 1 diabetes patients.

Via CD45RO/CCR7/CD25/CD127/CD95/CD27, cells of the CD4+ naive, central memory, regulatory and stem cell-like memory subsets were sorted. Purity exceeding 98% was reached by all sorted populations. Every bit of the isolated RNA underwent reverse transcription, so sequencing read expressed TCRB transcripts. TCRdb's table, derived via immunoSEQ multiplex PCR, lists solely in-frame clones and lacks some. The sample lists 130,000 or so clones, roughly 15% occurring once. This CDR3 has 14 amino acids. After removal of 6 bases from V and 6 bases from J, the junction contained 6 bases not matched to a gene. Per the germline V gene, CDR1 is MNHEY and CDR2 is SVGAGI. A word on this clone: As yet, its antigen is unknown.

The V call is TRBV6-5, the J call TRBJ2-2, with 8 bases that match TRBD2. The TCR sequence derives from a man younger than 45 with type 1 diabetes. Sequenced: central memory CD4+ T cells from blood. CDR3 DNA sequence: TGTGCCAGCAGCCTAGAGCGGGGGCCCGGGGAGCTGTTTTTT. This sequence encodes CASSLERGPGELFF.